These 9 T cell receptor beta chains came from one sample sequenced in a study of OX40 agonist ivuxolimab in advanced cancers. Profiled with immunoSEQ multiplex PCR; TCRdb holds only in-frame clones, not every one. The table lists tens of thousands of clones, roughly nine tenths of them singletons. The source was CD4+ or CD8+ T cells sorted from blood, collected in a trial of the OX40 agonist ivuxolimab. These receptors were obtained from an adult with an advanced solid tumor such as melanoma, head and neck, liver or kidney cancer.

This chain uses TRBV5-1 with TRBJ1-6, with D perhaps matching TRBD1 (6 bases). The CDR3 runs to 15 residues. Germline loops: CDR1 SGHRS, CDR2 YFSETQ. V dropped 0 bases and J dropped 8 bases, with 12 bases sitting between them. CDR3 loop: CASSLEGGQYSPLHF. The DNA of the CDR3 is TGCGCCAGCAGCTTGGAGGGGGGGCAATATTCACCCCTCCACTTT.

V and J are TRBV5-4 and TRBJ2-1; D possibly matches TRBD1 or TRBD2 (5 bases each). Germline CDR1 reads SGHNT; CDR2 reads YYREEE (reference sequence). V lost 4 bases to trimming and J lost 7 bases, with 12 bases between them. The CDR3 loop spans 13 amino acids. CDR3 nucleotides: TGTGCCAGCAGCCTTACCAGGGAGAATGAGCAGTTCTTC. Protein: CASSLTRENEQFF.

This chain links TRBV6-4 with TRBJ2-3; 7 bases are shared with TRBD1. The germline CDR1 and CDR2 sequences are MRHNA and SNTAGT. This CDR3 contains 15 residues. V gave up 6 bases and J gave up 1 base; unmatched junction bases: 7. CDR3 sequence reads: CASRRQGFGTDTQYF. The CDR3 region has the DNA TGTGCCAGCAGGAGACAGGGATTCGGCACAGATACGCAGTATTTT.

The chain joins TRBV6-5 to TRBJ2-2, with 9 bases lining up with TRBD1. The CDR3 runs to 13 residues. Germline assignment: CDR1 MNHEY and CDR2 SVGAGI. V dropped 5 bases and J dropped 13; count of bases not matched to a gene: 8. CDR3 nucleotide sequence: TGTGCCAGCAGTCGCGGACAGGGGTCAGGGCTGTTTTTT. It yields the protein CASSRGQGSGLFF.

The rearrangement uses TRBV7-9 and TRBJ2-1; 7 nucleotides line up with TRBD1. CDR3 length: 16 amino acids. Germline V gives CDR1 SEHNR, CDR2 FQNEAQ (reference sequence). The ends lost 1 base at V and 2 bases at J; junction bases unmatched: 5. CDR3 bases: TGTGCCAGCAGCTTAGTTCGTCAGGGGGCCTACAATGAGCAGTTCTTC. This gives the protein CASSLVRQGAYNEQFF.

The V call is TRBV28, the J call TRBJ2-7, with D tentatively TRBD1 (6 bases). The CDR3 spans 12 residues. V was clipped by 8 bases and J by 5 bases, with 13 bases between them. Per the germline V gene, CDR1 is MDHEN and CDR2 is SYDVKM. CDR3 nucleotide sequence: TGTGCCAGCTCCGGACAGTGGGACGAGCAGTACTTC. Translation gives CASSGQWDEQYF.

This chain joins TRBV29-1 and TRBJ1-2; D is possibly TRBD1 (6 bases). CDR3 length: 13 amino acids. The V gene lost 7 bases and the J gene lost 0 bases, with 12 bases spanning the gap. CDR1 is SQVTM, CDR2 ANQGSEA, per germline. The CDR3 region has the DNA TGCAGCGGCGGGGGACAAACTAACTATGGCTACACCTTC. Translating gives CSGGGQTNYGYTF. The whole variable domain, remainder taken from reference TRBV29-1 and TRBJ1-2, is SAVISQKPSRDICQRGTSLTIQCQVDSQVTMMFWYRQQPGQSLTLIATANQGSEATYESGFVIDKFPISRPNLTFSTLTVSNMSPEDSSIYLCSGGGQTNYGYTFGSGTRLTVV.

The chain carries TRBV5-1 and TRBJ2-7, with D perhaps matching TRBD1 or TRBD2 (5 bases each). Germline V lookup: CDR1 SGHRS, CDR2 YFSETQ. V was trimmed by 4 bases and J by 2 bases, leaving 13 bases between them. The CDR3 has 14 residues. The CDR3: CASSPSGRTYEQYF. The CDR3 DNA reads TGCGCCAGCAGCCCCTCGGGACGTACCTACGAGCAGTACTTC.

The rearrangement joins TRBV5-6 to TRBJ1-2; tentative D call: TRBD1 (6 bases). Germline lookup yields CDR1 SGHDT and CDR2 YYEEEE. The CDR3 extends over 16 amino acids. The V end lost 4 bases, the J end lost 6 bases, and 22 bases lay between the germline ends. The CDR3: CASSPNFYRVRDGYTF. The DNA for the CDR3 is TGTGCCAGCAGCCCGAACTTTTACAGGGTGAGGGATGGCTACACCTTC.